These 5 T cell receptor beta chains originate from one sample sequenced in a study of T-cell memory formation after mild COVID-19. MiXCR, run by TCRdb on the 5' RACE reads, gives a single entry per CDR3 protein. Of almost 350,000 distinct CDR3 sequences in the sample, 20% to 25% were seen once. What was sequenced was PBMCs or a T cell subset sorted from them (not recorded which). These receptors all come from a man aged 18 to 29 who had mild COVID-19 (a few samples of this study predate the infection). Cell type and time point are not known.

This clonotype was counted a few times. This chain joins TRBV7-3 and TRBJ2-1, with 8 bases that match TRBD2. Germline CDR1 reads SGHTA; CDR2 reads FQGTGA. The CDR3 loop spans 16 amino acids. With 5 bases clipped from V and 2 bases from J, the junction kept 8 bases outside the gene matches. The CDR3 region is CASSPHSGAPYNEQFF. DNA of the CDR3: TGTGCCAGCAGCCCTCATAGCGGGGCCCCCTACAATGAGCAGTTCTTC.

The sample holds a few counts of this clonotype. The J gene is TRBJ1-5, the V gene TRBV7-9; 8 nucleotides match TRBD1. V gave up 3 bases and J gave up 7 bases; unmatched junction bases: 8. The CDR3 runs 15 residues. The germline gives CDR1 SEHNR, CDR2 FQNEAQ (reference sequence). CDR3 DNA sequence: TGTGCCAGCAGCTTCGGCAGGGGGCTCGAACAGCCCCAGCATTTT. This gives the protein CASSFGRGLEQPQHF. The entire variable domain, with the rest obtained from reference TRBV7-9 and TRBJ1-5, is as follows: DTGVSQNPRHKITKRGQNVTFRCDPISEHNRLYWYRQTLGQGPEFLTYFQNEAQLEKSRLLSDRFSAERPKGSFSTLEIQRTEQGDSAMYLCASSFGRGLEQPQHFGDGTRLSIL.

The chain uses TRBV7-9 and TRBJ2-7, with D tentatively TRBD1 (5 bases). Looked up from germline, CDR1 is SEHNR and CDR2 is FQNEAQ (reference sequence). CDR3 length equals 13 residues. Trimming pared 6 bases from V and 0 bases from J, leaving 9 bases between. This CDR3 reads CASRQENSYEQYV. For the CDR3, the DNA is TGTGCCAGCAGACAGGAGAACTCCTACGAGCAGTACGTC.

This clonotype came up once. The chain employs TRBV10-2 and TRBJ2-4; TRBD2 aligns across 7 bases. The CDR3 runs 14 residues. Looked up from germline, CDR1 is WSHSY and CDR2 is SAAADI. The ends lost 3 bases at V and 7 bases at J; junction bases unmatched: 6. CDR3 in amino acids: CASSESGGYNIQYF. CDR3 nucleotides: TGCGCCAGCAGTGAATCCGGGGGGTACAACATTCAGTACTTC.

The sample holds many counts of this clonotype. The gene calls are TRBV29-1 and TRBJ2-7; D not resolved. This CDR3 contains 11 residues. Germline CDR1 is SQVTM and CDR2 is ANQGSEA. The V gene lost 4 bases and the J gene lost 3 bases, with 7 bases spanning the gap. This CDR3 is CSVAQYYEQYF. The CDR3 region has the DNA TGCAGCGTTGCTCAGTACTACGAGCAGTACTTC.